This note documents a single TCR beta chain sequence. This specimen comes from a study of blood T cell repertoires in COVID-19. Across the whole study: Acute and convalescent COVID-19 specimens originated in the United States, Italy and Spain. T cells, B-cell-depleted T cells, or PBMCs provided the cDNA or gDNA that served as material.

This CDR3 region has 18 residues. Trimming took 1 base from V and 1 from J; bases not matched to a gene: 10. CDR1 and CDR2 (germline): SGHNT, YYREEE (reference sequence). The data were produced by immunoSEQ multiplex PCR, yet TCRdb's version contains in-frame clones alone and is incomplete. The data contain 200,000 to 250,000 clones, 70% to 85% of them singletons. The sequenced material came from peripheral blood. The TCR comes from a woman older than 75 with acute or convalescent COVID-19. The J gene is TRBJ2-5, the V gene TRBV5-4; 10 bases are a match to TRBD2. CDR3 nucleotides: TGTGCCAGCAGCTTGAGGGGATCAACTAGCGGGGCCCAAGAGACCCAGTACTTC. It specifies CASSLRGSTSGAQETQYF.